The 28 T cell receptor beta chains below come from one sample, sequenced in a study of cytomegalovirus exposure and HLA in healthy donors. 13 Jbeta primers and 60 Vbeta primers were used for the PCR. Using immunoSEQ multiplex PCR, the repertoire was profiled, and TCRdb retains in-frame clones only, with some absent. The top ten hold approximately 0.69% of the sample, which has around 190,000 clones, around 80% seen once. Sequencing used PBMCs. These receptors were collected from a woman in her 40s in good health and CMV-seronegative.

The genes are TRBV19 and TRBJ2-7, with 9 nucleotides matching TRBD1. This CDR3 has 14 residues. The germline gives CDR1 LNHDA, CDR2 SQIVND (reference sequence). With 7 bases clipped from V and 3 bases from J, the junction kept 7 bases outside the gene matches. The DNA of the CDR3 is TGTGCCAGTACTTCCGGGACAGGGAACTACGAGCAGTACTTC. Amino acids: CASTSGTGNYEQYF. Full variable domain (rest looked up from reference TRBV19 and TRBJ2-7): DGGITQSPKYLFRKEGQNVTLSCEQNLNHDAMYWYRQDPGQGLRLIYYSQIVNDFQKGDIAEGYSVSREKKESFPLTVTSAQKNPTAFYLCASTSGTGNYEQYFGPGTRLTVT.

This clone was seen only a few times. The CDR3 coding sequence is TGTGCCAGCAGTTTAAAAACTGAAGCTTTCTTT. Its translation is CASSLKTEAFF. The V and J genes are TRBV6-6 and TRBJ1-1; no firm D call. This CDR3 contains 11 residues. V was shortened by 4 bases and J by 5 bases, with 5 bases between the two germline ends. Germline loops: CDR1 MNHNY, CDR2 SVGAGI (reference sequence).

The rearrangement uses TRBV5-4 and TRBJ2-3, with 7 positions matching TRBD2. The ends lost 5 bases at V and 3 bases at J; junction bases unmatched: 12. From germline, CDR1 is SGHNT and CDR2 YYREEE (reference sequence). The CDR3 runs to 16 residues. Here the CDR3 reads CASRLSPAGLTDTQYF. The CDR3 DNA is TGTGCCAGCAGATTAAGTCCAGCGGGATTGACAGATACGCAGTATTTT.

This clone was recorded only once. The chain recombines TRBV5-1 with TRBJ2-7, with 11 bases identical to TRBD2. This CDR3 has 15 residues. Germline loops: CDR1 SGHRS, CDR2 YFSETQ. Losses at the gene ends were 0 bases for V and 3 bases for J; bases not matched to a gene: 2. CDR3 DNA: TGCGCCAGCAGCTTGGCCCTAGCGGGGGGCTACGAGCAGTACTTC. Protein product: CASSLALAGGYEQYF.

The chain links TRBV19 to TRBJ2-3, with 12 bases lining up with TRBD2. This CDR3 region has 14 residues. Germline lookup yields CDR1 LNHDA and CDR2 SQIVND (reference sequence). V trimming: 7 bases; J trimming: 4 bases; junction bases outside the gene matches: 3. The DNA for the CDR3 is TGTGCCAGTAAGACTAGCGGGGGCGCAGATACGCAGTATTTT. Translation gives CASKTSGGADTQYF.

V is TRBV15 and J is TRBJ2-1; perhaps TRBD2 as D (5 bases). Between the trimmed V and J ends, which lost 3 bases and 5 bases, there was a span of 8 bases. The CDR3 loop spans 13 amino acids. CDR1 is LNHNV, CDR2 YYDKDF, per germline (reference sequence). CDR3 protein: CATSSSGNNEQFF. CDR3 DNA sequence: TGTGCCACCAGCAGTTCGGGGAACAATGAGCAGTTCTTC.

The genes are TRBV2 and TRBJ2-1; 7 nucleotides match TRBD1. J gave up 8 bases and V 6 bases, and 7 bases lay outside the gene matches. The CDR3 totals 13 residues. Germline values: CDR1 SNHLY, CDR2 FYNNEI. The CDR3, as DNA: TGTGCCAGCAGACCTAGACAGGGTCATGAGCAGTTCTTC. Translating gives CASRPRQGHEQFF.

This clone was counted once. V usage is TRBV19 and J usage is TRBJ2-7; D might be TRBD2 (5 bases). V lost 3 bases to trimming and J lost 2 bases, with 14 bases between them. Germline CDR1 LNHDA, CDR2 SQIVND (reference sequence). The CDR3 loop spans 15 amino acids. CDR3: CASSMDRGRPYEQYF. The CDR3, as DNA: TGTGCCAGTAGTATGGATCGGGGAAGGCCCTACGAGCAGTACTTC.

This chain links TRBV5-1 with TRBJ2-5, with TRBD2 matching over 9 bases. Germline assignment: CDR1 SGHRS and CDR2 YFSETQ. The CDR3 contains 18 residues. The J segment lost 2 bases and the V segment lost 4 bases, leaving 15 bases of the junction unmatched. The CDR3 loop reads CASSRKLAGGANQETQYF. CDR3 sequence (DNA): TGCGCCAGCAGCCGGAAACTAGCGGGCGGCGCCAATCAAGAGACCCAGTACTTC. Using reference TRBV5-1 and TRBJ2-5 for the parts outside the CDR3, the full variable domain is KAGVTQTPRYLIKTRGQQVTLSCSPISGHRSVSWYQQTPGQGLQFLFEYFSETQRNKGNFPGRFSGRQFSNSRSEMNVSTLELGDSALYLCASSRKLAGGANQETQYFGPGTRLLVL.

The chain has TRBV7-2 and TRBJ1-2, with D possibly TRBD1 on 5 matching bases. This CDR3 has 14 amino acids. With 5 bases removed from V and 4 bases from J, the gap between germline ends came to 14 bases. Germline CDR1 is SGHTA and CDR2 is FQGNSA. The chain's CDR3 is CASSRSGQGYGYTF. The CDR3 coding sequence is TGTGCCAGCAGCCGGAGCGGGCAGGGCTATGGCTACACCTTC.

This chain links TRBV6-5 with TRBJ2-1; 9 positions agree with TRBD1. V lost 4 bases to trimming and J lost 9 bases; unmatched junction nucleotides: 10. The germline V gene encodes CDR1 MNHEY and CDR2 SVGAGI. The CDR3 totals 15 residues. CDR3 bases: TGTGCCAGCAGTTCAGAAACAGGGGGCTTGGGTGAGCAGTTCTTC. Translating it yields CASSSETGGLGEQFF.

The chain uses TRBV5-4 and TRBJ2-6, with D possibly TRBD2 on 5 matching bases. The V and J ends lost 0 bases and 0 bases respectively, with 7 bases between them. This CDR3 comprises 16 residues. Germline V lookup: CDR1 SGHNT, CDR2 YYREEE (reference sequence). The CDR3 is CASSLGLPSGANVLTF. The CDR3 DNA follows: TGTGCCAGCAGCTTGGGACTACCCTCTGGGGCCAACGTCCTGACTTTC.

This chain connects TRBV19 to TRBJ2-1; 10 bases are shared with TRBD2. Germline CDR1 reads LNHDA; CDR2 reads SQIVND (reference sequence). V trimming: 7 bases; J trimming: 0 bases; junction bases outside the gene matches: 12. The CDR3 contains 18 residues. The CDR3 region has the DNA TGTGCCAGTAAGGGTGGAGTAGCGGGGGGCAGCTCCTACAATGAGCAGTTCTTC. It translates to CASKGGVAGGSSYNEQFF.

V and J are TRBV6-1 and TRBJ1-1; 9 bases agree with TRBD1. Germline CDR1 reads MNHNS; CDR2 reads SASEGT. The V segment lost 6 bases and the J segment 11 bases; nucleotides outside the gene matches: 7. This CDR3 contains 12 residues. The CDR3 DNA reads as TGTGCCAGCAGGTGGGGACAGGGATATGCTTTCTTT. It is translated as CASRWGQGYAFF.

V usage is TRBV7-6 and J usage is TRBJ2-5; D remains unclear. The CDR3 contains 14 residues. Germline V CDR1 and CDR2: SGHVS, FNYEAQ. Trimming removed 5 bases from V and 1 base from J, with 11 bases in between. CDR3 DNA: TGTGCCAGCAGCCCCACCATAGTCCAAGAGACCCAGTACTTC. This gives the protein CASSPTIVQETQYF. Looking up the rest from reference TRBV7-6 and TRBJ2-5 gives the full variable domain: GAGVSQSPRYKVTKRGQDVALRCDPISGHVSLYWYRQALGQGPEFLTYFNYEAQQDKSGLPNDRFSAERPEGSISTLTIQRTEQRDSAMYRCASSPTIVQETQYFGPGTRLLVL.

This sequence joins TRBV5-1 and TRBJ2-7, with 8 bases matching TRBD1. This CDR3 is 16 amino acids long. The junction had 13 bases not matched to a gene; V was cut back by 3 bases and J by 5 bases. The germline gives CDR1 SGHRS, CDR2 YFSETQ. CDR3 DNA sequence: TGCGCCAGCAGCTCCGCTATGGGGACAGGTAGCCACGAGCAGTACTTC. The encoded protein is CASSSAMGTGSHEQYF. The full variable domain, in which reference TRBV5-1 and TRBJ2-7 provide the parts outside the CDR3, is KAGVTQTPRYLIKTRGQQVTLSCSPISGHRSVSWYQQTPGQGLQFLFEYFSETQRNKGNFPGRFSGRQFSNSRSEMNVSTLELGDSALYLCASSSAMGTGSHEQYFGPGTRLTVT.

The chain links TRBV6-1 to TRBJ1-1; 9 bases are a match to TRBD1. The V gene's germline CDR1 is MNHNS and CDR2 SASEGT. This CDR3 contains 16 residues. V lost 2 bases to trimming and J lost 4 bases; unmatched junction nucleotides: 8. Here the CDR3 DNA reads TGTGCCAGCAGTGAACGTTCGGAGACAGGGGGCACTGAAGCTTTCTTT. This codes for CASSERSETGGTEAFF.

The chain combines TRBV19 with TRBJ1-5; the D is unclear. Trimming cost V 2 bases and J 7 bases, with 12 bases left between them. In germline, CDR1 is LNHDA, CDR2 SQIVND (reference sequence). The CDR3 is made up of 14 amino acids. The CDR3 region is CASSILGLPQPQHF. DNA for the CDR3: TGTGCCAGTAGTATATTGGGCCTTCCCCAGCCCCAGCATTTT.

Here the CDR3 reads CASSHGTSDPNNEQFF. The DNA for the CDR3 is TGCGCCAGCAGTCATGGGACTAGCGACCCCAACAATGAGCAGTTCTTC. The gene calls are TRBV5-1 and TRBJ2-1, with TRBD2 identical over 10 bases. From germline, CDR1 is SGHRS and CDR2 YFSETQ. V lost 5 bases, J lost 5 bases, and 10 bases stayed unmatched. This CDR3 region has 16 residues. Filled out from reference TRBV5-1 and TRBJ2-1, the complete variable domain reads KAGVTQTPRYLIKTRGQQVTLSCSPISGHRSVSWYQQTPGQGLQFLFEYFSETQRNKGNFPGRFSGRQFSNSRSEMNVSTLELGDSALYLCASSHGTSDPNNEQFFGPGTRLTVL.

This clone was picked up one time. The V and J genes are TRBV5-1 and TRBJ1-1; 7 nucleotides line up with TRBD1. After removal of 1 base from V and 4 bases from J, the junction contained 10 bases not matched to a gene. Per germline, CDR1 SGHRS and CDR2 YFSETQ. This CDR3 is built from 16 residues. The CDR3 DNA follows: TGCGCCAGCAGCTTGAAGGGGGCGGTCGGGATCACTGAAGCTTTCTTT. Residues: CASSLKGAVGITEAFF. The complete variable domain, with remaining parts taken from reference TRBV5-1 and TRBJ1-1, reads KAGVTQTPRYLIKTRGQQVTLSCSPISGHRSVSWYQQTPGQGLQFLFEYFSETQRNKGNFPGRFSGRQFSNSRSEMNVSTLELGDSALYLCASSLKGAVGITEAFFGQGTRLTVV.

The chain uses TRBV6-1 and TRBJ1-1; the D is unclear. V lost 9 bases to trimming and J lost 1 base, with 12 bases between them. Germline values: CDR1 MNHNS, CDR2 SASEGT. The CDR3 is 13 amino acids. CDR3 in amino acids: CASLIGPNTEAFF. CDR3 DNA: TGTGCCAGTTTGATTGGGCCGAACACTGAAGCTTTCTTT.

The J gene is TRBJ2-7, the V gene TRBV18, with 7 nucleotides matching TRBD1. This CDR3 has 15 residues. The J segment lost 4 bases and the V segment lost 2 bases, leaving 8 bases of the junction unmatched. Germline values: CDR1 KGHSH, CDR2 LQKENI. The CDR3 nucleotides read TGTGCCAGCTCACCATCCGAGGGGGCTAGGTACGAGCAGTACTTC. It encodes CASSPSEGARYEQYF.

CDR3 bases: TGTGCCAGTATGGAGGGGAGGAACACTGAAGCTTTCTTT. Translation gives CASMEGRNTEAFF. This chain joins TRBV19 and TRBJ1-1; tentatively, D is TRBD1 (5 bases). Germline CDR1 and CDR2: LNHDA and SQIVND (reference sequence). V lost 7 bases and J 1 base, leaving 10 bases between the germline ends. The CDR3 has 13 amino acids.

The CDR3 loop reads CASSPRTRVETQYF. The CDR3 coding sequence is TGTGCCAGCAGTCCGAGGACAAGGGTTGAGACCCAGTACTTC. The V gene is TRBV6-1, the J gene TRBJ2-5; TRBD1 is a possible D gene (5 bases). Trimming removed 5 bases at V and 5 bases at J, with 15 bases between. The CDR3 has 14 residues. CDR1 is MNHNS, CDR2 SASEGT, per germline.

A word on this clone: Other nucleotide sequences from this sample produce the same CDR3. The chain links TRBV29-1 to TRBJ2-1, with TRBD2 identical over 8 bases. Looked up from germline, CDR1 is SQVTM and CDR2 is ANQGSEA. This CDR3 contains 14 residues. V dropped 2 bases and J dropped 4; count of bases not matched to a gene: 4. The DNA for the CDR3 is TGCAGCGTTGAAACTAGCGGAATATACAATGAGCAGTTCTTC. Its protein product is CSVETSGIYNEQFF.

This chain joins TRBV27 and TRBJ2-5; D unclear. The J call may be faulty, since TRBJ2-7 better matches the DNA end. Germline CDR1 MNHEY, CDR2 SMNVEV (reference sequence). CDR3 length: 14 amino acids. The CDR3 sequence: CASSLSQAGYEQYF. The CDR3 coding sequence is TGTGCCAGCAGTTTATCCCAGGCAGGCTACGAGCAGTACTTC.

The chain is built from TRBV29-1 and TRBJ1-5, with a weak D call TRBD1 (5 bases). This CDR3 has 13 residues. Germline V gene lookup returns CDR1 SQVTM and CDR2 ANQGSEA. V shed 0 bases and J shed 5 bases, with 8 bases lying between them. CDR3 bases: TGCAGCGTTGAAGAAAGGGGCGATCAGCCCCAGCATTTT. Protein: CSVEERGDQPQHF.

This clone was picked up one time. Because the CDR3 is missing its conserved closing phenylalanine or tryptophan, this is likely a read error. The V call is TRBV5-1, the J call TRBJ1-2, with D uncertain. This CDR3 is built from 15 residues. V lost 0 bases, J lost 2 bases, and 11 bases lay in between. Germline CDR1 reads SGHRS; CDR2 reads YFSETQ. For the CDR3, the DNA is TGCGCCAGCAGCTTGGCCGGGGATCCGAACTATGGCTACACCTCC. As protein: CASSLAGDPNYGYTS.